These T cell receptor beta chains were read from a single sample in a study of shared clonotypes between healthy human individuals. TCRdb keeps only in-frame clones here, not all; method: immunoSEQ multiplex PCR. The table has approximately 1.9 million clones, 80% to 95% seen once. Sequenced material: naive CD8+ T cells from PBMCs. The source of these receptors is a man between 18 and 29 years old in good health. Some clones in this sample may be carry-over from other donors' samples. CDR3s leave out the opening cysteine and the closing phenylalanine or tryptophan. Fields, in order: V gene, J gene, CDR3 protein.

V: TRBV14
J: TRBJ2-7
CDR3: ASSQERYEGSEQY

V: TRBV2
J: TRBJ2-7
CDR3: ASSPKRGSTYEQY

V: TRBV7-3
J: TRBJ2-3
CDR3: ASSVRQGFSTDTQY

V: TRBV15
J: TRBJ2-7
CDR3: ATSSAGGAYEQY

V: TRBV6-5
J: TRBJ1-2
CDR3: ASSYSGQGGGYT

V: TRBV7-8
J: TRBJ2-7
CDR3: ASSFAGGRPSQEEQY

V: TRBV4-1
J: TRBJ2-5
CDR3: ASSQPGLEETQY

V: TRBV2
J: TRBJ2-1
CDR3: ASSHTIAGGYNEQF

V: TRBV6-6
J: TRBJ1-1
CDR3: ASSYSGGFYTEAF

V: TRBV28
J: TRBJ1-6
CDR3: ASSETTGGINSPLH

V: TRBV6-1
J: TRBJ1-1
CDR3: ANLPLGGDTEAF

V: TRBV18
J: TRBJ1-1
CDR3: ASSPLKEPEAF

V: TRBV29-1
J: TRBJ2-1
CDR3: SVEAAGAEQF

V: TRBV16
J: TRBJ2-7
CDR3: ASSLFPRQGGYEQY

V: TRBV5-6
J: TRBJ1-1
CDR3: ASSLAGGLLTEAF

V: TRBV15
J: TRBJ2-3
CDR3: ATSRGTSKSTDTQY

V: TRBV28
J: TRBJ1-2
CDR3: ASSGTAYGYT

V: TRBV9
J: TRBJ2-1
CDR3: ASSVLAGGYNEQF

V: TRBV28
J: TRBJ1-2
CDR3: ASSGRGASYGYT

V: TRBV7-9
J: TRBJ2-3
CDR3: ASSLGVSTDTQY

V: TRBV13
J: TRBJ2-1
CDR3: ASSLGTIYNEQF

V: TRBV5-8
J: TRBJ1-5
CDR3: ASSPMGGGRNLQPQH

V: TRBV6-5
J: TRBJ2-3
CDR3: ASSYGPRRDTQY

V: TRBV7-2
J: TRBJ2-1
CDR3: ASSSGGGPYNEQF

V: TRBV19
J: TRBJ2-1
CDR3: ASSPWDREEQF

V: TRBV2
J: TRBJ2-7
CDR3: ASITGLASYEQY

V: TRBV30
J: TRBJ2-3
CDR3: AWSVGIGDTQY

V: TRBV7-9
J: TRBJ2-5
CDR3: ASSTGQGAPETQY

V: TRBV27
J: TRBJ2-7
CDR3: ASRRRGTAYEQY

V: TRBV29-1
J: TRBJ1-1
CDR3: SVDLHDSRTEAF

V: TRBV11-1
J: TRBJ1-2
CDR3: ASSPGRQIGGNGYT

V: TRBV27
J: TRBJ1-5
CDR3: ASSLGYNQPQH

V: TRBV2
J: TRBJ2-7
CDR3: ASISGRATYEQY

V: TRBV28
J: TRBJ2-7
CDR3: ASSLRGDSSYEQY

V: TRBV25-1
J: TRBJ2-4
CDR3: ASRDNGRAKNIQY

V: TRBV21-1
J: TRBJ2-1
CDR3: ASSKEMKGQGYNEQF

V: TRBV6-6
J: TRBJ2-2
CDR3: ASSYTGENTGELF

V: TRBV5-8
J: TRBJ1-1
CDR3: ASSLGQEVAEAF

V: TRBV5-1
J: TRBJ2-1
CDR3: ASSLAGLANEQF

V: TRBV9
J: TRBJ2-1
CDR3: ASSVAPSSYNEQF

V: TRBV7-2
J: TRBJ1-3
CDR3: ASSFTPSYRETQLY

V: TRBV9
J: TRBJ2-2
CDR3: ASSGDKNTGELF

V: TRBV7-9
J: TRBJ2-2
CDR3: ASSTQTGAYTGELF

V: TRBV27
J: TRBJ2-3
CDR3: ASSLSNPTDTQY

V: TRBV7-9
J: TRBJ2-5
CDR3: ASSPRDSLVETQY

V: TRBV11-2
J: TRBJ1-2
CDR3: ASSPQGPYGYT

V: TRBV11-3
J: TRBJ2-1
CDR3: ASRHKDRGCSYNEQF

V: TRBV13
J: TRBJ1-3
CDR3: ASSAIRDRADNSGNTIY

V: TRBV4-1
J: TRBJ1-1
CDR3: ASSQPTDRATEAF

V: TRBV30
J: TRBJ1-1
CDR3: AWSWGVAGEAF

V: TRBV7-6
J: TRBJ2-7
CDR3: ASSLGGGTYEQY

V: TRBV25-1
J: TRBJ2-6
CDR3: ASSDLKQGRSGANVLT

V: TRBV7-9
J: TRBJ2-7
CDR3: ASSLAGHEEQY